These 21 T cell receptor beta chains came from one sample sequenced in a study of T cells in Graves' hyperthyroidism and ophthalmopathy. The source material, RNA transcripts, was used to amplify TCR beta CDR3 regions. First-round RT-PCR of the TCR CDR3 relied on the HTBI primer set. TCRdb recomputed calls from the multiplex PCR reads with MiXCR, one row per CDR3 protein. The data contain around 690,000 distinct CDR3 sequences, roughly 20% of them seen just once; the ten biggest clones take up approximately 30%. The sample was blood. Receptor source: a man aged 30 to 45 with Graves' ophthalmopathy.

This clonotype showed up many times. The chain employs TRBV12-3 or TRBV12-4 and TRBJ2-7, with 10 nucleotides matching TRBD1. This CDR3 comprises 15 residues. The V segment lost 3 bases and the J segment 6 bases; nucleotides outside the gene matches: 8. CDR3 sequence reads: CASSFLGTGEFEQYF. DNA for the CDR3: TGTGCCAGCAGTTTTTTGGGGACAGGGGAGTTCGAGCAGTACTTC.

This chain connects TRBV7-2 to TRBJ2-1; no firm D call. This CDR3 is 15 amino acids long. Germline lookup yields CDR1 SGHTA and CDR2 FQGNSA. V was pared by 1 base and J by 3 bases, with 10 bases between. The CDR3 protein is CASSLDRLVYNEQFF. Here the CDR3 DNA reads TGTGCCAGCAGCTTAGATAGGCTAGTCTACAATGAGCAGTTCTTC.

This clonotype was counted ten times or more. The chain joins TRBV11-2 to TRBJ2-3; 8 positions match TRBD1. This CDR3 contains 16 residues. Germline trimming cut 5 bases from V and 3 bases from J; bases unmatched to any gene: 10. The germline CDR1 and CDR2 sequences are SGHAT and FQNNGV. The CDR3 nucleotides read TGTGCCAGCAGCCCAAGGACAGGGATAACAACAGATACGCAGTATTTT. The encoded protein is CASSPRTGITTDTQYF.

This clonotype was detected only a few times. This sequence joins TRBV7-9 and TRBJ2-5, with 11 bases that match TRBD2. The CDR3 extends over 13 amino acids. With V trimmed by 9 bases and J by 5 bases, 5 bases remained unmatched. Germline lookup yields CDR1 SEHNR and CDR2 FQNEAQ (reference sequence). The CDR3 region has the DNA TGTGCCAGTGCTACTAGCGGGAGTGAGACCCAGTACTTC. This gives the protein CASATSGSETQYF.

This clonotype was detected only a few times. The rearrangement joins TRBV29-1 to TRBJ1-3; 8 bases are shared with TRBD1. This CDR3 contains 12 residues. Per germline, CDR1 SQVTM and CDR2 ANQGSEA. J gave up 8 bases and V 5 bases, and 5 bases lay outside the gene matches. The CDR3 loop reads CSVTGGRDTIYF. CDR3 in DNA: TGCAGCGTTACAGGGGGTCGAGACACCATATATTTT. Based on the CDR3 plus reference TRBV29-1 and TRBJ1-3, the full variable domain is SAVISQKPSRDICQRGTSLTIQCQVDSQVTMMFWYRQQPGQSLTLIATANQGSEATYESGFVIDKFPISRPNLTFSTLTVSNMSPEDSSIYLCSVTGGRDTIYFGEGSWLTVV.

This clonotype was counted many times. V usage is TRBV28 and J usage is TRBJ1-5; D remains unclear. This CDR3 is 15 amino acids long. V dropped 5 bases and J dropped 6 bases, with 17 bases sitting between them. Germline V gene lookup returns CDR1 MDHEN and CDR2 SYDVKM. The CDR3 sequence is CASSDVSEFGQPQHF. The CDR3 nucleotides are TGTGCCAGCAGTGACGTGTCGGAGTTTGGTCAGCCCCAGCATTTT.

The table lists this clonotype with a few counts. The V gene is TRBV4-1, the J gene TRBJ1-1; TRBD1 matches at 10 bases. CDR1 and CDR2 (germline): MGHRA, YSYEKL. Trimming removed 3 bases from V and 3 bases from J; junction bases left unmatched: 4. The CDR3 spans 15 residues. CDR3 sequence (DNA): TGCGCCAGCAGCCACCCGGGACAGGGGCACACTGAAGCTTTCTTT. As protein: CASSHPGQGHTEAFF.

This chain connects TRBV20-1 to TRBJ2-7; D is unclear. V shed 1 base and J shed 1 base, with 11 bases lying between them. Germline assignment: CDR1 DFQATT and CDR2 SNEGSKA (reference sequence). The CDR3 covers 14 residues. In nucleotides, the CDR3 is TGCAGTGCTAGAGGCGCAGTAAAGTCCTACGAGCAGTACTTC. Its translation: CSARGAVKSYEQYF.

This clonotype was observed at least ten times. The chain has TRBV5-1 and TRBJ2-1; 8 bases are shared with TRBD1. V trimming: 3 bases; J trimming: 7 bases; junction bases outside the gene matches: 0. CDR1 and CDR2 from the germline V gene are SGHRS and YFSETQ. This CDR3 is 12 amino acids long. CDR3 in amino acids: CASSYRGNEQFF. CDR3 DNA: TGCGCCAGCAGCTACAGGGGGAATGAGCAGTTCTTC.

This clonotype was picked up many times. The rearrangement links TRBV13 to TRBJ2-5; no clear D gene. Trimming took off 4 bases at V and 5 bases at J, with 17 bases between the two ends. Germline CDR1 reads PRHDT; CDR2 reads FYEKMQ (reference sequence). CDR3 length: 15 amino acids. CDR3 coding DNA: TGTGCCAGCAGCTCCTCGGTCTCAATGGGGGAGACCCAGTACTTC. This translates into CASSSSVSMGETQYF.

This clonotype has a count of ten or more. The chain is built from TRBV28 and TRBJ1-4; D ambiguous. Germline-derived CDR1 and CDR2 are MDHEN and SYDVKM. Trimming left V 5 bases short and J 5 bases short, with 9 bases between. The CDR3 loop spans 13 amino acids. Here the CDR3 reads CASSASLNEKLFF. The CDR3 region has the DNA TGTGCCAGCAGTGCCTCCCTCAATGAAAAACTGTTTTTT.

This clonotype showed up many times. The genes are TRBV11-2 and TRBJ2-7, with 7 bases aligning to TRBD1. CDR1 and CDR2 (germline): SGHAT, FQNNGV. V was clipped by 5 bases and J by 0 bases; unmatched bases: 4. The CDR3 length is 14 residues. This CDR3 is CASSLGQRSYEQYF. CDR3 coding DNA: TGTGCCAGCAGCCTGGGACAGCGCTCCTACGAGCAGTACTTC.

CDR3 sequence reads: CASRIEFTETQYF. CDR3 DNA sequence: TGCGCCAGCAGGATTGAATTTACGGAGACCCAGTACTTC. The chain couples TRBV5-1 to TRBJ2-5; D gene uncertain. The CDR3 totals 13 residues. Germline lookup yields CDR1 SGHRS and CDR2 YFSETQ. Trimming removed 5 bases from V and 5 bases from J, with 13 bases in between.

This clonotype appeared many times. The V gene is TRBV6-5, the J gene TRBJ1-3, with D possibly matching TRBD1 (5 bases). From germline, CDR1 is MNHEY and CDR2 SVGAGI. Trimming stripped 3 bases from V and 2 bases from J, with 11 bases between. The CDR3 loop spans 15 amino acids. CDR3 nucleotides: TGTGCCAGCAGTTATAAACCCAGGGCTGGAAACACCATATATTTT. It is translated as CASSYKPRAGNTIYF.

This clonotype has at least ten counts. J is TRBJ1-2 and V is TRBV30; D is unresolved. Trimming pared 0 bases from V and 9 bases from J, leaving 17 bases between. From germline, CDR1 is GTSNPN and CDR2 SVGIG (reference sequence). CDR3 length: 14 amino acids. The DNA of the CDR3 is TGTGCCTGGAGTGTACGGGTACACCGGATAAGCTACACCTTC. Translation: CAWSVRVHRISYTF. Together with reference TRBV30 and TRBJ1-2, the CDR3 gives the full variable domain: SQTIHQWPATLVQPVGSPLSLECTVEGTSNPNLYWYRQAAGRGLQLLFYSVGIGQISSEVPQNLSASRPQDRQFILSSKKLLLSDSGFYLCAWSVRVHRISYTFGSGTRLTVV.

The chain is built from TRBV4-2 and TRBJ2-6, with a tentative D call TRBD2 (6 bases). The germline gives CDR1 LGHNA, CDR2 YNFKEQ. This CDR3 spans 19 amino acids. Trimming took 4 bases from V and 0 from J, leaving 19 bases between them. The CDR3: CASSRNVEGGSSGANVLTF. CDR3 sequence (DNA): TGTGCCAGCAGCCGGAACGTGGAGGGTGGGAGCTCTGGGGCCAACGTCCTGACTTTC.

This clonotype occurred many times. This chain connects TRBV15 to TRBJ2-5; 7 bases are a match to TRBD2. The CDR3 runs 13 residues. Germline V lookup: CDR1 LNHNV, CDR2 YYDKDF (reference sequence). V lost 6 bases and J lost 5; bases outside the gene matches: 6. CDR3 in DNA: TGTGCCACCAGTGCGACAGCGGGGGAGACCCAGTACTTC. Amino acids: CATSATAGETQYF.

There are a few counts of this clonotype. The genes are TRBV28 and TRBJ2-7; D uncertain. CDR1 and CDR2 from the germline V gene are MDHEN and SYDVKM. The CDR3 totals 16 residues. Trimming left V 3 bases short and J 3 bases short, with 18 bases between. The DNA for the CDR3 is TGTGCCAGCAGTTTGCACAGCCCTCCCGCGAGCTACGAGCAGTACTTC. Protein product: CASSLHSPPASYEQYF.

In regard to this clonotype: A much larger clone is a single base away; this may be a read error. The chain has TRBV7-3 and TRBJ2-1; D tentatively reads TRBD1 or TRBD2 (5 bases each). The CDR3 runs to 13 residues. Looked up from germline, CDR1 is SGHTA and CDR2 is FQGTGA. V lost 5 bases to trimming and J lost 5 bases, with 10 bases between them. The chain's CDR3 is CASSAGTNNEQFF. In nucleotides, the CDR3 is TGTGCCAGCAGCGCCGGGACCAACAATGAGCAGTTCTTC.

This clonotype showed up just a few times. V is TRBV12-3 or TRBV12-4 and J is TRBJ1-1; no definite D call. The CDR3 extends over 12 amino acids. The V gene lost 5 bases and the J gene lost 5 bases, with 9 bases spanning the gap. The CDR3 region has the DNA TGTGCCAGCAGTCGAGAGGGTACTGAAGCTTTCTTT. Translated: CASSREGTEAFF.

The chain is built from TRBV2 and TRBJ2-4, with 13 bases matching TRBD2. The CDR3 totals 18 residues. Germline lookup yields CDR1 SNHLY and CDR2 FYNNEI. V lost 4 bases to trimming and J lost 0 bases; unmatched junction nucleotides: 6. Here the CDR3 DNA reads TGTGCCAGCAGTGTTCGGAGACTAGCGGGAGGAGCCAAAAACATTCAGTACTTC. Its translation: CASSVRRLAGGAKNIQYF. Together with reference TRBV2 and TRBJ2-4, the CDR3 gives the full variable domain: EPEVTQTPSHQVTQMGQEVILRCVPISNHLYFYWYRQILGQKVEFLVSFYNNEISEKSEIFDDQFSVERPDGSNFTLKIRSTKLEDSAMYFCASSVRRLAGGAKNIQYFGAGTRLSVL.